This TCR beta chain was sequenced in a study of blood T cell repertoires in COVID-19. Looking at the study overall: Acute-phase and convalescent COVID-19 samples originated in the United States, Italy and Spain. Sample material is recorded as cDNA or gDNA derived from T cells, B-cell-depleted T cells, or PBMCs.

Per the authors' pipeline: Reference gene primer amplification gave estimated nucleated cell counts. Here immunoSEQ multiplex PCR was the method, and the copy in TCRdb shows in-frame clones only, minus some. The D gene and trimming were derived from the DNA, and the V and J assignments and clone size from that table. Of roughly 220,000 clones listed, 82% are singletons. Seattle participants joined during active infection and were tracked over time. The material sequenced was peripheral blood. The sequence was obtained from a woman of 80 years or more with COVID-19, enrolled during active disease.

The CDR3 region has the DNA TGTGCCAGCACCACCCCCCGGGACTCTCAAGAGACCCAGTACTTC. Translated: CASTTPRDSQETQYF. The rearrangement joins TRBV25-1 to TRBJ2-5; the D gene is possibly TRBD2 (6 bases). The CDR3 has 15 residues. V lost 7 bases and J 2 bases, leaving 17 bases between the germline ends. In germline, CDR1 is MGHDK, CDR2 SYGVNS.